These 29 T cell receptor beta chains share one sample of origin, sequenced in a study of T cell clusters in autoimmune cytopenias. One tube held mixed TRB-A and TRB-B primer pools for touch-down PCR. Each CDR3 protein gets one entry in TCRdb, which reprocessed the multiplex PCR reads and gives no DNA. This sample contains under 900 distinct CDR3 sequences. TRB amplification used 250 ng of peripheral blood genomic DNA. The sample also formed part of further work on T cell repertoires in aging, cancer and after chemotherapy.

Sequenced input: peripheral blood. The receptors were gathered from a human donor in good health.

The chain links TRBV11-3 to TRBJ2-5; TCRdb names TRBD1, which stays unverified in the absence of DNA. There are 12 residues in the CDR3. Germline V CDR1 and CDR2: SGHNT, YENEEA. Here the CDR3 reads CASSPAGGTQYF.

Measured by frequency, this clonotype is large. The chain recombines TRBV6-1 with TRBJ2-7. This CDR3 spans 11 amino acids. Germline V gene lookup returns CDR1 MNHNS and CDR2 SASEGT. The CDR3 reads CATMSSGEQYF.

Measured by frequency, this clonotype is large. The genes are TRBV6-5 and TRBJ2-7; TCRdb outputs TRBD2, but without DNA this stays unchecked. CDR1 and CDR2 from the germline V gene are MNHEY and SVGAGI. The CDR3 spans 19 residues. This chain's CDR3 is CASSYSAGLAGGPLYEQYF.

Judged by frequency, this clonotype is large. The chain combines TRBV19 with TRBJ2-3; TCRdb calls TRBD1, which cannot be checked without DNA. From germline, CDR1 is LNHDA and CDR2 SQIVND (reference sequence). CDR3 length equals 16 residues. CDR3 region: CASSIRGDRAADTQYF.

V gene TRBV9 combines with J gene TRBJ2-1. The V gene's germline CDR1 is SGDLS and CDR2 YYNGEE. There are 13 residues in the CDR3. CDR3: CASSVTSQNEQFF.

The rearrangement links TRBV4-3 to TRBJ2-1; TCRdb picks TRBD1, but there is no DNA to check that call. Germline lookup yields CDR1 LGHNA and CDR2 YSLEER. The length of the CDR3 is 18 residues. The CDR3 loop reads CASSQEPPPSGSYNEQFF.

This clonotype counts as large (0.1 to 1%) by frequency. This chain joins TRBV19 and TRBJ2-7; TCRdb picks TRBD1, but there is no DNA to check that call. The CDR3 spans 14 residues. Looked up from germline, CDR1 is LNHDA and CDR2 is SQIVND (reference sequence). The CDR3 reads CASSGTGARDEQYF.

In terms of frequency, this clonotype is medium-sized. This rearrangement joins TRBV18 to TRBJ2-5. The CDR3 has 15 amino acids. The germline V gene has CDR1 KGHSH and CDR2 LQKENI. CDR3 protein: CASSPVQRVQETQYF.

This clonotype is labeled medium-sized based on frequency. The chain uses TRBV5-4 and TRBJ1-1; as DNA is missing, the TRBD1 call by TCRdb cannot be tested. CDR3 length equals 15 residues. CDR1 and CDR2 from the germline V gene are SGHNT and YYREEE (reference sequence). The CDR3 loop is CASSWGQTMNTEAFF.

Its frequency marks this clonotype as large (0.1 to 1%). V gene TRBV6-1 combines with J gene TRBJ2-5; the D gene TCRdb calls, TRBD1, cannot be checked with no DNA. The CDR3 is 14 amino acids. Per germline, CDR1 MNHNS and CDR2 SASEGT. The CDR3 region is CASRTGGVVETQYF.

Considering frequency, this clonotype is medium-sized. The chain recombines TRBV7-3 with TRBJ2-2; TCRdb calls TRBD1, which cannot be checked without DNA. Germline V gene lookup returns CDR1 SGHTA and CDR2 FQGTGA. CDR3 length: 14 amino acids. The CDR3: CASSPRDSTGELFF.

This clonotype shows up as medium-sized (0.01 to 0.1%) by frequency. This chain uses TRBV28 with TRBJ2-7; TCRdb's D call, TRBD1, is unchecked because there is no DNA. Germline CDR1 MDHEN, CDR2 SYDVKM. The CDR3 has 14 amino acids. CDR3 sequence: CASRTMTGADEQYF.

The rearrangement links TRBV4-3 to TRBJ2-7. CDR1 and CDR2 (germline): LGHNA, YSLEER. This CDR3 is 15 amino acids long. CDR3 loop: CASSHRFQGAYEQYF.

Frequency places this clonotype as medium-sized (0.01 to 0.1%). The rearrangement joins TRBV28 to TRBJ2-3; TCRdb calls TRBD2, which cannot be checked without DNA. This CDR3 comprises 15 residues. Germline lookup yields CDR1 MDHEN and CDR2 SYDVKM. The CDR3 spells CASSRPSGGGDTQYF.

This clonotype ranks as large in terms of frequency. The chain is built from TRBV19 and TRBJ2-2; without DNA, the TCRdb call of TRBD1 cannot be checked. The CDR3 covers 16 residues. Germline assignment: CDR1 LNHDA and CDR2 SQIVND (reference sequence). CDR3 protein: CASSPRTGPNTGELFF.

This clonotype is labeled medium-sized based on frequency. The chain couples TRBV5-1 to TRBJ1-1. CDR3 size: 13 residues. The germline CDR1 and CDR2 sequences are SGHRS and YFSETQ. CDR3 residues: CASSFEVGTEAFF.

The CDR3 here is CASSPPGQGKSYEQYF. This chain joins TRBV27 and TRBJ2-7; as DNA is missing, the TRBD1 call by TCRdb cannot be tested. The CDR3 has 16 amino acids. Germline V gene lookup returns CDR1 MNHEY and CDR2 SMNVEV (reference sequence).

Its frequency marks this clonotype as medium-sized. The J gene is TRBJ2-5, the V gene TRBV11-2; the D call of TRBD2 rests on TCRdb alone, since no DNA is present to check it. The germline CDR1 and CDR2 sequences are SGHAT and FQNNGV. The CDR3 spans 14 residues. This CDR3 reads CASSLAVGWETQYF.

Its frequency marks this clonotype as large. This rearrangement joins TRBV29-1 to TRBJ1-5; the D gene TCRdb calls, TRBD1, cannot be checked with no DNA. The V gene's germline CDR1 is SQVTM and CDR2 ANQGSEA. This CDR3 spans 13 amino acids. The CDR3 spells CSVGQGFSQPQHF.

The J gene is TRBJ1-1, the V gene TRBV20-1. The germline gives CDR1 DFQATT, CDR2 SNEGSKA (reference sequence). The CDR3 is made up of 15 amino acids. CDR3 amino acids: CSARDPAGGSTEAFF.

The gene calls are TRBV19 and TRBJ2-2; as DNA is missing, the TRBD1 call by TCRdb cannot be tested. The CDR3 loop spans 17 amino acids. Germline V gene lookup returns CDR1 LNHDA and CDR2 SQIVND (reference sequence). CDR3 loop: CASSSSGTGPNTGELFF.

The chain employs TRBV7-3 and TRBJ2-3. The CDR3 sequence is 15 residues long. Per the germline V gene, CDR1 is SGHTA and CDR2 is FQGTGA. The CDR3 spells CASSLIQAGTDTQYF.

By frequency, this clonotype is large (0.1 to 1%). This chain connects TRBV7-6 to TRBJ2-5. The CDR3 contains 15 residues. Germline V gives CDR1 SGHVS, CDR2 FNYEAQ. The CDR3 is CASSLGAVEQETQYF.

Frequency places this clonotype as medium-sized. The CDR3 reads CASSLVEYNYGYTF. The chain recombines TRBV7-9 with TRBJ1-2. Germline-derived CDR1 and CDR2 are SEHNR and FQNEAQ (reference sequence). The CDR3 spans 14 residues.

The chain combines TRBV18 with TRBJ2-7. CDR3 length: 17 residues. Germline CDR1 is KGHSH and CDR2 is LQKENI. This CDR3 is CASSPPVYTGTSYEQYF.

The V call is TRBV25-1, the J call TRBJ2-5; TCRdb designates TRBD2, a call that cannot be tested without DNA. The CDR3 spans 14 residues. Per the germline V gene, CDR1 is MGHDK and CDR2 is SYGVNS. CDR3 sequence reads: CASSPRAGTETQYF.

This clonotype is identified as medium-sized from frequency. The chain recombines TRBV12-3 or TRBV12-4 with TRBJ2-1; checking the TCRdb D call of TRBD2 is not possible without DNA. There are 17 residues in the CDR3. CDR3 loop: CASSLASLAGVDNEQFF.

This clonotype shows up as medium-sized by frequency. The chain combines TRBV6-1 with TRBJ1-5; checking the TCRdb D call of TRBD1 is not possible without DNA. The CDR3 runs to 16 residues. Germline-derived CDR1 and CDR2 are MNHNS and SASEGT. CDR3 region: CASNRPTGNSNQPQHF.

V gene TRBV4-2 combines with J gene TRBJ2-7; the D call from TCRdb, TRBD1, cannot be confirmed without DNA. Germline CDR1 and CDR2: LGHNA and YNFKEQ. The CDR3 spans 17 residues. The CDR3 reads CASSQRRTGGGAYEQYF.